Each of the 17 T cell receptor beta chains below was sequenced from the same sample in a study of shared T cell receptors in the human thymus. Assay: immunoSEQ multiplex PCR; the TCRdb copy retains only in-frame clones and omits some. This sample carries approximately 760,000 clones, approximately 83% of them seen once, and the ten largest clones take around 0.01%. The same specimen was also included in a second study, on human thymus T cells.

Sequenced: thymocytes. These receptors came from a girl in the first two years of life with a congenital heart defect.

This chain joins TRBV11-2 and TRBJ2-5, with 8 bases lining up with TRBD2. The ends lost 0 bases at V and 2 bases at J; junction bases unmatched: 5. This CDR3 region has 16 residues. Per the germline V gene, CDR1 is SGHAT and CDR2 is FQNNGV. The CDR3 is CASSLDKTSGQETQYF. In DNA, the CDR3 is TGTGCCAGCAGCTTAGATAAAACTAGCGGACAAGAGACCCAGTACTTC.

As for this clone: Other DNA sequences in the same sample also yield this CDR3. This chain uses TRBV5-6 with TRBJ1-5; TRBD1 aligns across 9 bases. The CDR3 is made up of 17 amino acids. V shed 2 bases, J shed 3 bases, and the junction held 9 bases outside the gene matches. Germline CDR1 reads SGHDT; CDR2 reads YYEEEE. DNA for the CDR3: TGTGCCAGCAGCTTATACAAGGGACAGGGATTCAATCAGCCCCAGCATTTT. As protein: CASSLYKGQGFNQPQHF.

The chain carries TRBV5-1 and TRBJ1-1, with D perhaps TRBD1 (6 bases). Deletions cut 1 base from V and 1 base from J, with 26 bases between. The CDR3 contains 20 residues. Germline CDR1 reads SGHRS; CDR2 reads YFSETQ. CDR3 residues: CASSLYGPQGLVEGNTEAFF. DNA of the CDR3: TGCGCCAGCAGCTTGTATGGGCCCCAGGGGCTGGTAGAGGGGAACACTGAAGCTTTCTTT. The variable domain in full, completed from reference TRBV5-1 and TRBJ1-1, reads KAGVTQTPRYLIKTRGQQVTLSCSPISGHRSVSWYQQTPGQGLQFLFEYFSETQRNKGNFPGRFSGRQFSNSRSEMNVSTLELGDSALYLCASSLYGPQGLVEGNTEAFFGQGTRLTVV.

The table lists this clone with a few counts. This chain connects TRBV5-8 to TRBJ1-4; no clear D gene. Trimming pared 1 base from V and 8 bases from J, leaving 3 bases between. CDR3 size: 11 residues. The V gene's germline CDR1 is SGHTS and CDR2 YDEGEE. The CDR3 region is CASSLSEKLFF. The CDR3 coding sequence is TGTGCCAGCAGCTTGTCGGAAAAACTGTTTTTT.

The chain couples TRBV2 to TRBJ1-1; D call uncertain. Germline CDR1 and CDR2: SNHLY and FYNNEI. This CDR3 is built from 12 residues. V lost 6 bases, J lost 5 bases, and 10 bases lay in between. CDR3 sequence (DNA): TGTGCCAGCAGGACAACGTGGACTGAAGCTTTCTTT. The encoded protein is CASRTTWTEAFF.

This sequence joins TRBV4-3 and TRBJ1-6, with 9 positions matching TRBD1. CDR3 size: 15 residues. V trimming: 1 base; J trimming: 7 bases; junction bases outside the gene matches: 2. The V gene's germline CDR1 is LGHNA and CDR2 YSLEER. As DNA, the CDR3 is TGCGCCAGCAGCCAAGGGGACAGGGTCAATTCACCCCTCCACTTT. Translated, it gives CASSQGDRVNSPLHF.

The rearrangement joins TRBV13 to TRBJ2-5, with D perhaps matching TRBD2 (7 bases). The CDR3 is made up of 15 amino acids. Per the germline V gene, CDR1 is PRHDT and CDR2 is FYEKMQ (reference sequence). V was cut by 5 bases and J by 5 bases, with 18 bases left in between. The chain's CDR3 is CASSPGVGGRETQYF. The CDR3 coding sequence is TGTGCCAGCAGCCCAGGGGTGGGGGGGCGCGAGACCCAGTACTTC. Complete variable domain (other parts from reference TRBV13 and TRBJ2-5): AAGVIQSPRHLIKEKRETATLKCYPIPRHDTVYWYQQGPGQDPQFLISFYEKMQSDKGSIPDRFSAQQFSDYHSELNMSSLELGDSALYFCASSPGVGGRETQYFGPGTRLLVL.

The chain joins TRBV19 to TRBJ2-5; possible D gene TRBD2, 6 bases. CDR1 is LNHDA, CDR2 SQIVND, per germline (reference sequence). There are 13 residues in the CDR3. Deletions cut 1 base from V and 5 bases from J, with 8 bases between. CDR3 loop: CASSIGGGETQYF. The CDR3 DNA reads TGTGCCAGTAGTATAGGGGGAGGCGAGACCCAGTACTTC.

In nucleotides, the CDR3 is TGTGCCAGCTCACCGACCGGATCTCGGGATCCTGGAAACACCATATATTTT. Its protein is CASSPTGSRDPGNTIYF. The chain couples TRBV18 to TRBJ1-3; D remains unclear. Trimming stripped 3 bases from V and 2 bases from J, with 17 bases between. Germline-derived CDR1 and CDR2 are KGHSH and LQKENI. The CDR3 has 17 residues.

This clone was seen only once. The chain joins TRBV7-2 to TRBJ2-7; possibly TRBD1 for D (5 bases). V gave up 2 bases and J gave up 2 bases, with 10 bases separating them. The germline CDR1 and CDR2 sequences are SGHTA and FQGNSA. This CDR3 spans 14 amino acids. For the CDR3, the DNA is TGTGCCAGCAGCTTATGGGGCAGTACCTACGAGCAGTACTTC. It encodes CASSLWGSTYEQYF.

The V and J genes are TRBV4-1 and TRBJ2-7, with TRBD1 identical over 8 bases. The better agreement between TRBJ2-5 and the DNA end casts doubt on the J call. The germline V gene encodes CDR1 MGHRA and CDR2 YSYEKL. This CDR3 contains 15 residues. The CDR3 DNA reads as TGCGCCAGCAGCCAAGACCGGGACAGGCAAGAGACCCAGTACTTC. This translates into CASSQDRDRQETQYF.

The rearrangement links TRBV2 to TRBJ1-5; D gene unclear. Germline CDR1 is SNHLY and CDR2 is FYNNEI. The V end was cut by 0 bases, the J end by 7 bases, with 13 bases between. The CDR3 runs 15 residues. The CDR3 spells CASSEAGRDSQPQHF. The CDR3 DNA follows: TGTGCCAGCAGTGAAGCAGGGAGAGACTCACAGCCCCAGCATTTT.

V gene TRBV14 combines with J gene TRBJ2-5; D ambiguous. The V gene's germline CDR1 is SGHDN and CDR2 FVKESK. CDR3 length: 15 amino acids. Trimming removed 2 bases at V and 4 bases at J, with 14 bases between. The CDR3 nucleotides read TGTGCCAGCAGCCAAAGAAAGCTGTTCCTAGAGACCCAGTACTTC. It is translated as CASSQRKLFLETQYF. Using reference TRBV14 and TRBJ2-5 for the parts outside the CDR3, the full variable domain is EAGVTQFPSHSVIEKGQTVTLRCDPISGHDNLYWYRRVMGKEIKFLLHFVKESKQDESGMPNNRFLAERTGGTYSTLKVQPAELEDSGVYFCASSQRKLFLETQYFGPGTRLLVL.

This chain links TRBV5-1 with TRBJ1-2; D remains ambiguous. The length of the CDR3 is 16 residues. The V gene's germline CDR1 is SGHRS and CDR2 YFSETQ. The V end lost 0 bases, the J end lost 0 bases, and 12 bases lay between the germline ends. The CDR3 sequence: CASSLEKPNSNYGYTF. For the CDR3, the DNA is TGCGCCAGCAGCTTGGAGAAACCAAACTCTAACTATGGCTACACCTTC.

The V call is TRBV14, the J call TRBJ2-7; D is possibly TRBD1 (6 bases). The germline V gene has CDR1 SGHDN and CDR2 FVKESK. The V gene lost 5 bases and the J gene lost 7 bases, with 15 bases spanning the gap. CDR3 length: 13 amino acids. DNA of the CDR3: TGTGCCAGCAGCGGATCAGGGGTAGGAGAGCAGTACTTC. The encoded protein is CASSGSGVGEQYF.

The CDR3: CASSPRDSGLDTQYF. The CDR3 DNA reads as TGTGCCAGCAGCCCCCGGGACTCCGGTCTGGATACGCAGTATTTT. This chain connects TRBV7-6 to TRBJ2-3, with D maybe TRBD2 (6 bases). V was trimmed by 5 bases and J by 6 bases, leaving 18 bases between them. The CDR3 has 15 residues. Per germline, CDR1 SGHVS and CDR2 FNYEAQ. Using reference TRBV7-6 and TRBJ2-3 for the parts outside the CDR3, the full variable domain is GAGVSQSPRYKVTKRGQDVALRCDPISGHVSLYWYRQALGQGPEFLTYFNYEAQQDKSGLPNDRFSAERPEGSISTLTIQRTEQRDSAMYRCASSPRDSGLDTQYFGPGTRLTVL.

This clone showed up just once. J is TRBJ1-1 and V is TRBV28; D call uncertain. The CDR3 totals 12 residues. Trimming pared 7 bases from V and 10 bases from J, leaving 16 bases between. Germline V lookup: CDR1 MDHEN, CDR2 SYDVKM. The CDR3 DNA reads as TGTGCCAGCACCAGGCCCCAGTCCGTAGCTTTCTTT. Encoded protein: CASTRPQSVAFF.